A selection of T cell receptor beta chains follows, all from one sample in a study of metastatic and nonmetastatic thyroid tumors. MiXCR re-clonotyped the PCR reads for TCRdb. The sample comprises approximately 60,000 clones, roughly 30% of which are singletons, and approximately 16% rests with the top ten. The sample was blood. The receptors derive from a female donor with papillary thyroid cancer or a benign thyroid nodule (not recorded which). Some clones in this sample may be carry-over from other donors' samples. The CDR3 runs from the conserved cysteine through the conserved F or W. The order of the fields is V gene, J gene, D gene, clone size, CDR3 protein, CDR3 DNA. D genes are given only for firm matches. The listing skips clone size in some rows; elsewhere it reads once, few, many or a size class.

TRBV5-1	TRBJ2-1	-	-	CASSLVSGPISYNEQFF	TGCGCCAGCAGCTTGGTCTCTGGACCGATCTCCTACAATGAGCAGTTCTTC
TRBV6-1	TRBJ1-2	TRBD1	few	CASRTLQGWWGDGYTF	TGTGCCAGCAGGACCCTACAGGGGTGGTGGGGAGATGGCTACACCTTC
TRBV14	TRBJ2-2	-	many	CASSQTGELFF	TGTGCCAGCAGCCAAACCGGGGAGCTGTTTTTT
TRBV20-1	TRBJ2-1	TRBD2	few	CSAREGGSSYNEQFF	TGCAGTGCTAGAGAAGGCGGGAGCTCCTACAATGAGCAGTTCTTC
TRBV6-1	TRBJ2-7	-	few	CASTDSVWGYEQYF	TGTGCCAGCACAGACAGCGTTTGGGGCTACGAGCAGTACTTC
TRBV9	TRBJ2-1	-	-	CASSVGASVTNEQFF	TGTGCCAGCAGCGTAGGGGCTAGCGTAACCAATGAGCAGTTCTTC
TRBV6-2/TRBV6-3	TRBJ1-2	-	few	CASSYPGNYGYTF	TGTGCCAGCAGTTACCCAGGGAACTATGGCTACACCTTC
TRBV19	TRBJ2-3	TRBD1	few	CASSQGELSDTQYF	TGTGCCAGTTCGCAGGGGGAGCTGTCAGATACGCAGTATTTT
TRBV30	TRBJ2-7	TRBD1	-	CACWTGSMEYF	TGTGCCTGTTGGACAGGTTCTATGGAGTACTTC
TRBV2	TRBJ2-1	-	few	CASRDAGHTYNEQFF	TGTGCCAGCAGAGACGCGGGACACACATACAATGAGCAGTTCTTC
TRBV6-1	TRBJ1-6	-	few	CAGTGNNNSPLHF	TGTGCCGGGACCGGGAACAATAATTCACCCCTCCACTTT
TRBV6-1	TRBJ1-6	-	-	CASSRYRNSPLHF	TGTGCCAGCAGTCGTTACAGGAATTCACCCCTCCACTTT
TRBV11-1	TRBJ1-1	-	medium-sized	CASSPGANTEAFF	TGTGCCAGCAGCCCTGGGGCGAACACTGAAGCTTTCTTT
TRBV2	TRBJ1-5	-	-	CASSEARGFSNQPQHF	TGTGCCAGCAGTGAAGCGAGAGGTTTTAGCAATCAGCCCCAACATTTT
TRBV28	TRBJ1-2	-	-	CASSVGDVRFINYGYTF	TGTGCCAGCAGTGTCGGGGACGTTAGATTCATTAACTATGGCTACACCTTC
TRBV19	TRBJ2-1	TRBD2	-	CASSATSGRGNEQFF	TGTGCCAGTAGTGCGACTAGCGGGAGAGGAAATGAGCAGTTCTTC